This T cell receptor beta chain was recorded in a study of beta chain features in type 1 diabetes. Comment on this clone: Its antigen remains unidentified.

Of the isolated RNA, all was reverse transcribed, and so the sequenced material was expressed TCRB transcripts. The study sequenced naive, central memory and regulatory T cell samples to an average of about 3.57 million reads. Sequencing used immunoSEQ multiplex PCR; TCRdb keeps in-frame clones, though not all of them. Of 330,000 or so clones listed, roughly 13% were seen once; the top ten hold about 0.01%. Study-wide findings and caveats: Within each of all four CD4+ subsets, Type 1 diabetes patients had TCRB CDR3s that were moderately but significantly shorter. For type 1 diabetes patients, VDJ junctions showed fewer insertions and more deletions.

The CDR3 extends over 15 amino acids. Trimming at V came to 2 bases and at J to 6 bases, leaving 3 bases not matched to a gene. Germline V gives CDR1 SGHVS, CDR2 FNYEAQ. The receptor was derived from a woman between 18 and 29 years old with type 1 diabetes. Material for sequencing was naive CD4+ T cells from blood. The chain is built from TRBV7-6 and TRBJ2-2, with 10 bases lining up with TRBD2. The CDR3 DNA sequence: TGTGCCAGCAGCTTATCTAGCGGGAGTCCCGGGGAGCTGTTTTTT. This translates into CASSLSSGSPGELFF.